The entry that follows covers one T cell receptor (beta chain) sequence. What it binds is unknown. Sequencing was performed with immunoSEQ multiplex PCR; in TCRdb, only in-frame clones are kept and a portion is missing. This table holds 90,000 or so clones, about 88% found once. This sample was included in a study of T cell responses to AZD1222 COVID-19 vaccine. General study points: Only 6 or 7 AZD1222 recipients tested seropositive at baseline. Across the whole spike, CD4 TCRs peaked at regions 160-218 and 743-854. Clonal diversity was possibly underestimated; the donors were predominantly white British and more often female.

Trimming left V 1 base short and J 9 bases short, with 19 bases between. This CDR3 has 16 amino acids. Germline-derived CDR1 and CDR2 are SEHNR and FQNEAQ (reference sequence). This sequence joins TRBV7-9 and TRBJ2-1; D ambiguous. The sequence was collected from an adult in good health. This specimen was peripheral blood, taken on day 0 of AZD1222 vaccination. CDR3 loop: CASSLVQNPVTGEQFF. The DNA for the CDR3 is TGTGCCAGCAGCTTAGTTCAGAATCCAGTAACGGGTGAGCAGTTCTTC.